Sequencing of this T cell receptor (beta chain) was carried out in a study of lymphopenia after photon versus proton radiotherapy. Notes on the study in general: Larger post-nadir TCR diversity loss correlated inversely with survival in deceased patients. After the lymphocyte nadir, photon-treated repertoires showed oligoclonal expansion, especially of CD8+ Temra cells. Survival link was tested only in deceased patients; proton benefit remains a possibility. Under photons, naive T cells and diversity fell while effector/memory populations rose.

As to this clone: Its antigen is unknown.

The CDR3 sequence is 14 residues long. The V and J ends lost 3 bases and 0 bases respectively, with 7 bases between them. Per the germline V gene, CDR1 is LNHDA and CDR2 is SQIVND (reference sequence). Profiled with immunoSEQ multiplex PCR; TCRdb holds only in-frame clones, not every one. Of under 20,000 clones in the sample, more than 90% were seen once. The sequenced sample was peripheral blood, obtained from a patient treated with photon-based radiotherapy. V and J are TRBV19 and TRBJ2-3; no clear D. The source of this sequence is a woman between 40 and 50 years old with cholangiocarcinoma. The CDR3 nucleotides read TGTGCCAGTAGTATCGGCGGTAGCACAGATACGCAGTATTTT. Translating gives CASSIGGSTDTQYF.